These T cell receptor beta chains were read from a single sample in a study of cytomegalovirus exposure and HLA in healthy donors. Clones were read by immunoSEQ multiplex PCR, and TCRdb kept only the in-frame ones, dropping some. The sample holds 100,000 or so clones, almost 70% seen once. The sequenced sample was PBMCs. The receptors here all came from a man between 25 and 39 years old in good health and CMV-seronegative. Each CDR3 is given with its conserved first and last residue. Each record gives: D gene, V gene, J gene, clone size, CDR3 protein, CDR3 DNA. A D gene is named only where the DNA matches it firmly. Clone size is shown for a subset of rows, as once, few, many or a class of expanded clone.

D: TRBD1; V: TRBV5-1; J: TRBJ2-1; size: -; CDR3: CASSVDRAGYNEQFF; DNA: TGCGCCAGCAGCGTGGACAGGGCGGGCTACAATGAGCAGTTCTTC
D: -; V: TRBV7-2; J: TRBJ1-1; size: -; CDR3: CASSLGAGAAVEAFF; DNA: TGTGCCAGCAGCTTAGGGGCGGGGGCAGCGGTTGAAGCTTTCTTT
D: -; V: TRBV7-2; J: TRBJ2-2; size: -; CDR3: CASSLPVTAGELFF; DNA: TGTGCCAGCAGCTTACCCGTAACAGCCGGGGAGCTGTTTTTT
D: -; V: TRBV1; J: TRBJ2-7; size: -; CDR3: CTSSQECGGSGYF; DNA: TGCACCAGCAGCCAAGAGTGTGGCGGGAGTGGGTACTTC
D: TRBD1; V: TRBV10-3; J: TRBJ2-7; size: few; CDR3: CAIRGTGGSYEQYF; DNA: TGTGCCATCAGAGGGACAGGGGGCTCCTACGAGCAGTACTTC
D: -; V: TRBV11-2; J: TRBJ2-7; size: few; CDR3: CASSAGASSYEQYF; DNA: TGTGCCAGCAGCGCAGGGGCCTCTTCCTACGAGCAGTACTTC
D: -; V: TRBV4-3; J: TRBJ2-7; size: few; CDR3: CASSHGRGYEQYF; DNA: TGCGCCAGCAGCCATGGCAGGGGTTACGAGCAGTACTTC
D: -; V: TRBV19; J: TRBJ2-5; size: -; CDR3: CASRHGAEIEETQYF; DNA: TGTGCCAGTAGGCATGGGGCGGAAATAGAAGAGACCCAGTACTTC
D: TRBD2; V: TRBV28; J: TRBJ2-3; size: -; CDR3: CASSSYGRAPGDAQYF; DNA: TGTGCCAGCAGTTCCTACGGGAGGGCCCCCGGAGATGCGCAGTATTTT
D: -; V: TRBV14; J: TRBJ1-2; size: -; CDR3: CASSRILQGTLAF; DNA: TGTGCCAGCAGCCGAATCTTACAGGGTACTCTCGCTTTC
D: -; V: TRBV9; J: TRBJ2-3; size: -; CDR3: CASSASDTDTQYF; DNA: TGTGCCAGCAGCGCTAGCGACACAGATACGCAGTATTTT
D: TRBD1; V: TRBV9; J: TRBJ1-4; size: -; CDR3: CASSVGDREKLFF; DNA: TGTGCCAGCAGCGTAGGGGACAGGGAAAAACTGTTTTTT
D: -; V: TRBV5-4; J: TRBJ1-6; size: -; CDR3: CASSPSSYNSPLHF; DNA: TGTGCCAGCAGCCCTAGCTCCTATAATTCACCCCTCCACTTT
D: TRBD1; V: TRBV2; J: TRBJ1-2; size: -; CDR3: CASRSDRGEGYGYTF; DNA: TGTGCCAGCAGATCCGACAGGGGAGAGGGCTATGGCTACACCTTC
D: TRBD1; V: TRBV6-1; J: TRBJ1-2; size: -; CDR3: CASSEGAHRDREIKYYGYTF; DNA: TGTGCCAGCAGTGAAGGGGCCCACCGGGACAGGGAGATCAAATACTATGGCTACACCTTC
D: TRBD2; V: TRBV9; J: TRBJ2-5; size: -; CDR3: CASSEGVAGGGETQYF; DNA: TGTGCCAGCAGCGAGGGTGTAGCGGGAGGGGGAGAGACCCAGTACTTC
D: TRBD2; V: TRBV6-5; J: TRBJ2-5; size: -; CDR3: CASSYSGAWETQYF; DNA: TGTGCCAGCAGTTACAGCGGGGCTTGGGAGACCCAGTACTTC
D: -; V: TRBV28; J: TRBJ2-7; size: -; CDR3: CASSQGGYEQYF; DNA: TGTGCCAGCAGTCAGGGGGGCTACGAGCAGTACTTC
D: TRBD1; V: TRBV30; J: TRBJ2-5; size: -; CDR3: CAWSVNRGETQYF; DNA: TGTGCCTGGAGTGTAAACAGGGGAGAGACCCAGTACTTC
D: -; V: TRBV16; J: TRBJ1-5; size: -; CDR3: CASSPPPSAGHQPQHF; DNA: TGTGCCAGCAGCCCCCCCCCATCGGCGGGGCATCAGCCCCAGCATTTT
D: TRBD2; V: TRBV14; J: TRBJ2-3; size: few; CDR3: CASSQDVAGDADTQYF; DNA: TGTGCCAGCAGCCAAGATGTAGCGGGAGATGCAGATACGCAGTATTTT
D: TRBD1; V: TRBV29-1; J: TRBJ1-4; size: -; CDR3: CSVGGTGGNEKLFF; DNA: TGCAGCGTGGGGGGGACAGGGGGAAATGAAAAACTGTTTTTT
D: TRBD1; V: TRBV14; J: TRBJ1-2; size: once; CDR3: CASSHRGFYGYTF; DNA: TGTGCCAGCAGTCACAGGGGATTCTATGGCTACACCTTC
D: -; V: TRBV9; J: TRBJ2-1; size: few; CDR3: CASSGAGGQFF; DNA: TGTGCCAGCAGCGGGGCAGGAGGGCAGTTCTTC
D: -; V: TRBV28; J: TRBJ2-7; size: few; CDR3: CASSLCPECEQYF; DNA: TGTGCCAGCAGTTTATGTCCGGAGTGCGAGCAGTACTTC
D: -; V: TRBV6-5; J: TRBJ2-2; size: -; CDR3: CASSSSRANTGELFF; DNA: TGTGCCAGCAGCTCCTCGCGGGCAAACACCGGGGAGCTGTTTTTT
D: -; V: TRBV27; J: TRBJ2-7; size: -; CDR3: CASSFTGLDEQYF; DNA: TGTGCCAGCAGTTTCACAGGGCTTGACGAGCAGTACTTC
D: TRBD1; V: TRBV6-4; J: TRBJ1-2; size: -; CDR3: CASSEGTGSRYGYTF; DNA: TGTGCCAGCAGTGAGGGGACAGGGTCTCGCTATGGCTACACCTTC
D: -; V: TRBV7-2; J: TRBJ1-4; size: once; CDR3: CASSLGPGDEKLFF; DNA: TGTGCCAGCAGCTTAGGACCGGGGGACGAAAAACTGTTTTTT
D: TRBD2; V: TRBV5-4; J: TRBJ2-7; size: -; CDR3: CASSFDGTGGLKYYEQYF; DNA: TGTGCCAGCAGCTTTGACGGAACGGGAGGGTTGAAATACTACGAGCAGTACTTC
D: -; V: TRBV7-2; J: TRBJ2-3; size: -; CDR3: CASTLKGVQTDTQYF; DNA: TGTGCCAGCACCTTAAAGGGGGTTCAGACAGATACGCAGTATTTT
D: -; V: TRBV5-1; J: TRBJ2-7; size: few; CDR3: CASSRERAHEQYF; DNA: TGCGCCAGCAGCCGGGAGAGGGCCCACGAGCAGTACTTC
D: -; V: TRBV6-5; J: TRBJ2-1; size: -; CDR3: CASSIQGRSTNEQFF; DNA: TGTGCCAGCAGTATCCAAGGCAGGTCCACCAATGAGCAGTTCTTC
D: -; V: TRBV4-2; J: TRBJ1-1; size: -; CDR3: CASSQEAMNTEAFF; DNA: TGTGCCAGCAGCCAGGAGGCTATGAACACTGAAGCTTTCTTT
D: TRBD1; V: TRBV28; J: TRBJ2-7; size: -; CDR3: CASNPGQGDSYEQYF; DNA: TGTGCCAGCAATCCCGGACAGGGCGACTCCTACGAGCAGTACTTC
D: TRBD1; V: TRBV27; J: TRBJ2-3; size: -; CDR3: CASSPTATGVPTDTQYF; DNA: TGTGCCAGCAGTCCCACGGCCACAGGGGTTCCCACAGATACGCAGTATTTT
D: -; V: TRBV4-2; J: TRBJ2-1; size: -; CDR3: CASSQENRDEQFF; DNA: TGTGCCAGCAGCCAAGAGAACCGGGATGAGCAGTTCTTC
D: TRBD1; V: TRBV11-2; J: TRBJ1-2; size: -; CDR3: CASSFATGGFVGYTF; DNA: TGTGCCAGCAGCTTTGCGACAGGGGGGTTTGTTGGCTACACCTTC
D: -; V: TRBV6-5; J: TRBJ2-1; size: few; CDR3: CASKGLPNEQFF; DNA: TGTGCCAGCAAAGGACTTCCCAATGAGCAGTTCTTC
D: -; V: TRBV29-1; J: TRBJ2-1; size: once; CDR3: CSVGGGGSYNEQFF; DNA: TGCAGCGTTGGGGGAGGGGGCTCCTACAATGAGCAGTTCTTC
D: -; V: TRBV4-1; J: TRBJ2-7; size: once; CDR3: CASSHHVSYEQYF; DNA: TGCGCCAGCAGCCATCATGTCTCCTACGAGCAGTACTTC
D: -; V: TRBV7-9; J: TRBJ1-5; size: few; CDR3: CASSFRDSNQPQHF; DNA: TGTGCCAGCAGCTTCCGCGATAGCAATCAGCCCCAGCATTTT
D: -; V: TRBV7-9; J: TRBJ2-4; size: -; CDR3: CASSATGSNIQYF; DNA: TGTGCCAGCAGCGCCACGGGGTCGAACATTCAGTACTTC
D: -; V: TRBV2; J: TRBJ2-7; size: -; CDR3: CASKKTALSTYEQYF; DNA: TGTGCCAGCAAGAAGACAGCTCTGTCAACCTACGAGCAGTACTTC
D: TRBD1; V: TRBV9; J: TRBJ2-1; size: -; CDR3: CASSVGQVSSYNEQFF; DNA: TGTGCCAGCAGCGTGGGACAGGTAAGCTCCTACAATGAGCAGTTCTTC
D: TRBD1; V: TRBV7-2; J: TRBJ1-4; size: -; CDR3: CASSSTGFREKLFF; DNA: TGTGCCAGCAGCTCGACAGGGTTTAGGGAAAAACTGTTTTTT
D: -; V: TRBV6-1; J: TRBJ1-5; size: -; CDR3: CASEIARGQSDQHF; DNA: TGTGCCAGCGAAATCGCCCGCGGCCAGAGCGATCAGCATTTT
D: TRBD1; V: TRBV11-2; J: TRBJ2-5; size: -; CDR3: CASSLLDRDLETQYF; DNA: TGTGCCAGCAGCTTACTGGACAGGGATTTGGAGACCCAGTACTTC
D: -; V: TRBV6-6; J: TRBJ2-7; size: -; CDR3: CASSSPSEQYF; DNA: TGTGCCAGCAGTTCCCCTAGCGAGCAGTACTTC
D: -; V: TRBV29-1; J: TRBJ1-5; size: -; CDR3: CSFSQGGDQPQHF; DNA: TGCAGCTTTTCTCAGGGAGGGGATCAGCCCCAGCATTTT
D: -; V: TRBV6-6; J: TRBJ2-1; size: -; CDR3: CASSYQLISDNEQFF; DNA: TGTGCCAGCAGTTATCAATTAATCAGCGACAATGAGCAGTTCTTC
D: -; V: TRBV6-1; J: TRBJ2-7; size: -; CDR3: CASSEAPPGRGDEQYF; DNA: TGTGCCAGCAGTGAAGCGCCCCCAGGCAGGGGAGACGAGCAGTACTTC
D: TRBD1; V: TRBV30; J: TRBJ1-2; size: -; CDR3: CAWQRQGYGYTF; DNA: TGTGCCTGGCAAAGACAGGGATATGGCTACACCTTC
D: -; V: TRBV10-1; J: TRBJ1-4; size: -; CDR3: CATLGSPNEKLFF; DNA: TGCGCCACCCTCGGGTCTCCCAATGAAAAACTGTTTTTT
D: TRBD2; V: TRBV5-8; J: TRBJ2-1; size: few; CDR3: CASSLGGGSVYNEQFF; DNA: TGTGCCAGCAGCTTGGGCGGCGGGAGTGTATACAATGAGCAGTTCTTC
D: -; V: TRBV11-1; J: TRBJ1-1; size: few; CDR3: CASSLSYAGLKAFF; DNA: TGTGCCAGCAGCTTATCGTATGCGGGACTAAAAGCTTTCTTT
D: -; V: TRBV18; J: TRBJ2-2; size: once; CDR3: CASSPDVPGAYTGELFF; DNA: TGTGCCAGCTCACCAGACGTACCAGGGGCATACACCGGGGAGCTGTTTTTT